The 15 T cell receptor beta chains below all came from one sample that was sequenced in a study of blood T cell repertoires in COVID-19 (dated by TCRdb to 2020 to 2021). Libraries were constructed by the immunoSEQ multiplex PCR assay. What TCRdb holds here is the immuneACCESS table cut down to in-frame rearrangements. Part of the clones is not present; checked against another copy, under half of the missing clones reflect an unresolved V gene, and the others are unexplained. Here the sample has roughly 100,000 clones; around 80% occur a single time. Together, the top ten hold roughly 20% of the sample. Material for sequencing was peripheral blood. The origin of the receptors is a man between 65 and 85 years old with active or convalescent COVID-19.

This chain links TRBV5-1 with TRBJ2-1; 8 nucleotides align to TRBD2. The CDR3 extends over 13 amino acids. The trim removed 4 bases at V and 6 bases at J, leaving 3 bases unmatched. The germline gives CDR1 SGHRS, CDR2 YFSETQ. The CDR3 nucleotides are TGCGCCAGCAGCCCCGGGACTAGCAATGAGCAGTTCTTC. It codes for CASSPGTSNEQFF.

The chain carries TRBV28 and TRBJ2-2; TRBD1 is a possible D gene (6 bases). The germline V gene encodes CDR1 MDHEN and CDR2 SYDVKM. The CDR3 extends over 18 amino acids. Trimming took 5 bases from V and 6 from J, leaving 25 bases between them. Written as DNA, the CDR3 is TGTGCCAGCAGTCTCCACATCCGCCGACAGGTGGGATCCGGGGAGCTGTTTTTT. Protein product: CASSLHIRRQVGSGELFF.

This clone came up a few times. The gene calls are TRBV4-2 and TRBJ1-2; 10 bases match TRBD1. With 1 base clipped from V and 4 bases from J, the junction kept 6 bases outside the gene matches. The length of the CDR3 is 16 residues. The germline CDR1 and CDR2 sequences are LGHNA and YNFKEQ. Here the CDR3 reads CASSQGDRGWVYGYTF. The CDR3 DNA sequence: TGTGCCAGCAGCCAAGGGGACAGGGGCTGGGTCTATGGCTACACCTTC.

This rearrangement joins TRBV5-5 to TRBJ1-2; 7 nucleotides line up with TRBD1. The ends lost 4 bases at V and 8 bases at J; junction bases unmatched: 8. Germline values: CDR1 SGHKS, CDR2 YYEKEE (reference sequence). The CDR3 is 13 residues long. CDR3 sequence reads: CASSRTTGEGYTF. CDR3 nucleotides: TGTGCCAGCAGCCGAACTACAGGGGAGGGCTACACCTTC.

The chain links TRBV3-1 (or the pseudogene TRBV3-2) to TRBJ1-6, with 7 bases that match TRBD1. V gave up 3 bases and J gave up 6 bases; unmatched junction bases: 2. Germline V gene sequence: CDR1 LGHDT, CDR2 YNNKEL (reference sequence). This CDR3 is 14 amino acids long. The CDR3 DNA reads TGTGCCAGCAGCCACCGGGACAGTAATTCACCCCTCCACTTT. Its translation is CASSHRDSNSPLHF.

This clone was recorded a few times. The chain is built from TRBV30 and TRBJ1-2; 9 bases match TRBD1. The V and J ends lost 4 bases and 8 bases, in that order; junction bases with no gene match: 5. The CDR3 runs to 12 residues. Looked up from germline, CDR1 is GTSNPN and CDR2 is SVGIG (reference sequence). CDR3: CAWNRQGEGYTF. The DNA for the CDR3 is TGTGCCTGGAACAGACAGGGGGAGGGCTACACCTTC.

V usage is TRBV24-1 and J usage is TRBJ2-3, with 7 bases aligning to TRBD1. The V gene end was trimmed by 4 bases and the J gene end by 5 bases; junction bases not matched to a gene: 8. Germline V gene lookup returns CDR1 KGHDR and CDR2 SFDVKD. This CDR3 is 15 amino acids long. The CDR3 bases are TGTGCCACCAGTGACCCCAGGGGGATTAAAGATACGCAGTATTTT. This gives the protein CATSDPRGIKDTQYF.

The chain uses TRBV9 and TRBJ2-2, with TRBD2 identical over 8 bases. There are 16 residues in the CDR3. Germline values: CDR1 SGDLS, CDR2 YYNGEE. V shed 4 bases, J shed 4 bases, and the junction held 9 bases outside the gene matches. The chain's CDR3 is CASSPTSGSSTGELFF. Here the CDR3 DNA reads TGTGCCAGCAGCCCCACCAGCGGGAGCTCCACCGGGGAGCTGTTTTTT.

In regard to this clone: Other DNA sequences within the sample encode an identical CDR3. This chain joins TRBV5-1 and TRBJ2-7; possibly TRBD2 for D (6 bases). V lost 0 bases to trimming and J lost 5 bases, with 6 bases between them. CDR1 and CDR2 from the germline V gene are SGHRS and YFSETQ. CDR3 length equals 12 residues. The CDR3 DNA is TGCGCCAGCAGCTTGGGGGGGGACGAGCAGTACTTC. Amino acid sequence: CASSLGGDEQYF.

This chain uses TRBV10-2 with TRBJ1-1; no clear D gene. V was clipped by 4 bases and J by 7 bases, with 7 bases between them. The CDR3 consists of 11 residues. Germline CDR1 and CDR2: WSHSY and SAAADI. CDR3: CASSGGIEAFF. The CDR3 bases are TGCGCCAGCAGTGGAGGAATTGAAGCTTTCTTT.

J is TRBJ2-2 and V is TRBV24-1; TRBD2 might be the D (6 bases). The CDR3 length is 15 residues. The germline V gene encodes CDR1 KGHDR and CDR2 SFDVKD. Trimming stripped 5 bases from V and 1 base from J, with 10 bases between. This CDR3 is CATSAGTVNTGELFF. The CDR3 DNA reads TGTGCCACCAGTGCTGGGACTGTGAACACCGGGGAGCTGTTTTTT.

The chain has TRBV20-1 and TRBJ2-3; D is perhaps TRBD1 (5 bases). Trimming cost V 4 bases and J 2 bases, with 10 bases left between them. The CDR3 consists of 13 residues. Germline V gives CDR1 DFQATT, CDR2 SNEGSKA (reference sequence). The chain's CDR3 is CSAIDRNTDTQYF. CDR3 bases: TGCAGTGCTATTGACAGAAACACAGATACGCAGTATTTT.

The rearrangement links TRBV3-1 (or the pseudogene TRBV3-2) to TRBJ2-3; weak D call: TRBD2 (6 bases). The CDR3 consists of 16 residues. Trimming pared 4 bases from V and 0 bases from J, leaving 14 bases between. The germline CDR1 and CDR2 sequences are LGHDT and YNNKEL (reference sequence). Here the CDR3 reads CASSPRGGTSTDTQYF. The CDR3 DNA reads TGTGCCAGCAGCCCCCGGGGCGGGACCAGCACAGATACGCAGTATTTT.

This chain connects TRBV3-1 (or the pseudogene TRBV3-2) to TRBJ2-5; D gene unclear. V was trimmed by 7 bases and J by 2 bases, leaving 14 bases between them. This CDR3 has 14 amino acids. The germline V gene has CDR1 LGHDT and CDR2 YNNKEL (reference sequence). The CDR3 sequence: CASTDTRSQETQYF. The CDR3 nucleotides are TGTGCCAGCACTGATACCAGATCGCAAGAGACCCAGTACTTC.

The CDR3 loop reads CASIWQPGQGPDYTF. DNA for the CDR3: TGTGCCAGCATCTGGCAACCGGGACAGGGGCCTGACTACACCTTC. The V and J genes are TRBV28 and TRBJ1-2; 10 bases align to TRBD1. The CDR3 totals 15 residues. V shed 7 bases, J shed 10 bases, and the junction held 15 bases outside the gene matches. Germline CDR1 and CDR2: MDHEN and SYDVKM.